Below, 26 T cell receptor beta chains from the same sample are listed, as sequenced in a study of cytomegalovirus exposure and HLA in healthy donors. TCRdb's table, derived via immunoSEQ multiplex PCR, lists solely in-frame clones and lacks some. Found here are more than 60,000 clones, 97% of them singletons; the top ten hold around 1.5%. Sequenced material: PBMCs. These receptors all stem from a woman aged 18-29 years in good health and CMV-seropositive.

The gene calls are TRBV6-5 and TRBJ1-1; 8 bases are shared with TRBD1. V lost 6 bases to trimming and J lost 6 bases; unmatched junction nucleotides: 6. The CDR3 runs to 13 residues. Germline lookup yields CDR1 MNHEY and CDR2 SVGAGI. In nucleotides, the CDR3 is TGTGCCAGCAGGGAACCAGGGGGCTCTGAAGCTTTCTTT. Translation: CASREPGGSEAFF.

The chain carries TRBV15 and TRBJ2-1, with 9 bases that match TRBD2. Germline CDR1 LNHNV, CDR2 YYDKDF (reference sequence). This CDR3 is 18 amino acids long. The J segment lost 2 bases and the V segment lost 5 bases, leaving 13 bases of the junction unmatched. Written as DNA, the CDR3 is TGTGCCACCAGCTCCCTACCCTTAGCGGGAGCGCCCTACAATGAGCAGTTCTTC. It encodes CATSSLPLAGAPYNEQFF.

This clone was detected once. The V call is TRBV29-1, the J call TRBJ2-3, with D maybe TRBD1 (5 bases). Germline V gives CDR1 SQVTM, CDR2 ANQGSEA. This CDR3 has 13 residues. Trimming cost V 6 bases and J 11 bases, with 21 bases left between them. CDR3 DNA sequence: TGCAGCGTCCCCATAGTAGACAGCGCTAAGCAGTATTTT. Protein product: CSVPIVDSAKQYF.

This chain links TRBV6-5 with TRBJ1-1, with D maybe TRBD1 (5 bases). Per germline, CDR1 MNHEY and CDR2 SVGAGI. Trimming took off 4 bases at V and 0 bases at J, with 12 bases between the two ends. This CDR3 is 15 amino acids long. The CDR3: CASSFGHDLNTEAFF. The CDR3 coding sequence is TGTGCCAGCAGTTTTGGACACGACCTGAACACTGAAGCTTTCTTT.

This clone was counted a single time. The CDR3 region has the DNA TGTGCCAGCAGTAAGTACCGGGGCTCCTACAATGAGCAGTTCTTC. This encodes CASSKYRGSYNEQFF. V and J are TRBV28 and TRBJ2-1; D is perhaps TRBD2 (5 bases). Germline CDR1 is MDHEN and CDR2 is SYDVKM. The CDR3 is made up of 15 amino acids. Trimming took off 5 bases at V and 0 bases at J, with 11 bases between the two ends.

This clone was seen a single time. The CDR3 here is CASSIRLAGGYEQYF. The CDR3, as DNA: TGTGCCAGTAGTATAAGACTAGCGGGAGGCTACGAGCAGTACTTC. The gene calls are TRBV19 and TRBJ2-7; 13 bases align to TRBD2. The junction had 1 base not matched to a gene; V was cut back by 2 bases and J by 3 bases. CDR1 is LNHDA and CDR2 is SQIVND in the germline V gene (reference sequence). This CDR3 region has 15 residues.

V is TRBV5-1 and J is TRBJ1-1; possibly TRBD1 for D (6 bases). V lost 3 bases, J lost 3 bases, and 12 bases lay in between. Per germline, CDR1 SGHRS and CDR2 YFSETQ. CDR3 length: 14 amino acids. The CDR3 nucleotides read TGCGCCAGCAGCTCCACAGGGTCGTACACTGAAGCTTTCTTT. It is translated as CASSSTGSYTEAFF.

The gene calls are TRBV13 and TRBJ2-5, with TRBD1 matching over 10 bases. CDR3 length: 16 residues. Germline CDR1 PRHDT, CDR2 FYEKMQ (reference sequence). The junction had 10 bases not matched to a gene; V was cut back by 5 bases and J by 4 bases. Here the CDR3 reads CASSAPGTGARETQYF. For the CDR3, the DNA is TGTGCCAGCAGCGCCCCCGGGACAGGGGCCCGAGAGACCCAGTACTTC.

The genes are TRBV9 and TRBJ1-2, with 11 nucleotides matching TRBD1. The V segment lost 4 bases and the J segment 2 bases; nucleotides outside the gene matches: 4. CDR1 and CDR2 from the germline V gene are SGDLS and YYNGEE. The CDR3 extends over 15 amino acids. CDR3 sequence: CASSMGTGGNYGYTF. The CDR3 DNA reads TGTGCCAGCAGCATGGGGACAGGGGGGAACTATGGCTACACCTTC.

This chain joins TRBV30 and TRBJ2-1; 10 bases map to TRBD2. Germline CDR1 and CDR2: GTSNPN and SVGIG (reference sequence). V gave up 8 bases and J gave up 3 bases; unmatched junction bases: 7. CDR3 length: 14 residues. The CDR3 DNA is TGTGCCGGAACCGGGACTAGCGTCTACAATGAGCAGTTCTTC. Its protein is CAGTGTSVYNEQFF.

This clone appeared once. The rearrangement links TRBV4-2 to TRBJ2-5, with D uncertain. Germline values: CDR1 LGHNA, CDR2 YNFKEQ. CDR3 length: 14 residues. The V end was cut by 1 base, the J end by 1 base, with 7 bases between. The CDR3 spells CASSQVMAQETQYF. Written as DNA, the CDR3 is TGTGCCAGCAGCCAAGTGATGGCCCAAGAGACCCAGTACTTC.

Written as DNA, the CDR3 is TGTGCCTGGAGTGTAGGACAGAGCTCTGGCTACACCTTC. It encodes CAWSVGQSSGYTF. The chain uses TRBV30 and TRBJ1-2; TRBD1 might be the D (6 bases). This CDR3 is built from 13 residues. Trimming shortened V by 0 bases and J by 7 bases, and 12 bases separated the two germline ends. The germline CDR1 and CDR2 sequences are GTSNPN and SVGIG (reference sequence).

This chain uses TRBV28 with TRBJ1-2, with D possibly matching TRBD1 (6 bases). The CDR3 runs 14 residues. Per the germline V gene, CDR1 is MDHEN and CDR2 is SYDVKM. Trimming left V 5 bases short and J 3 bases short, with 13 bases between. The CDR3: CASSARTADYGYTF. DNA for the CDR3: TGTGCCAGCAGTGCGCGGACAGCCGACTATGGCTACACCTTC.

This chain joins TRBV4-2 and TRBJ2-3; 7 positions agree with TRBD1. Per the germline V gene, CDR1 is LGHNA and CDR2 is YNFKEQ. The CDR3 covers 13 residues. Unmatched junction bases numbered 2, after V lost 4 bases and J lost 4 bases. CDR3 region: CASSPQGADTQYF. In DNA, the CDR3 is TGTGCCAGCAGCCCTCAGGGGGCAGATACGCAGTATTTT.

This CDR3 reads CASSLSRSGNQPQHF. DNA of the CDR3: TGTGCCAGCAGTTTAAGCAGGTCGGGCAATCAGCCCCAGCATTTT. The V and J genes are TRBV27 and TRBJ1-5, with D hard to call. Germline V CDR1 and CDR2: MNHEY, SMNVEV (reference sequence). This CDR3 has 15 residues. The V end was cut by 2 bases, the J end by 2 bases, with 10 bases between.

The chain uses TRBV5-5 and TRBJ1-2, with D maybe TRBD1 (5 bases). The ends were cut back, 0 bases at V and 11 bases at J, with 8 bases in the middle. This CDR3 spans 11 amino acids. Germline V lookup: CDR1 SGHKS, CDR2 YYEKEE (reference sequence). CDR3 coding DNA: TGTGCCAGCAGCTTGGACAGGTGGTACACCTTC. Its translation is CASSLDRWYTF.

Here the CDR3 DNA reads TGTGCCAGCAGTGGTGGGACTAGCGGGAGACGCGAGCAGTACTTC. Translating gives CASSGGTSGRREQYF. The chain recombines TRBV28 with TRBJ2-7; TRBD2 matches at 14 bases. V dropped 5 bases and J dropped 6; count of bases not matched to a gene: 6. CDR3 length: 15 residues. The V gene's germline CDR1 is MDHEN and CDR2 SYDVKM.

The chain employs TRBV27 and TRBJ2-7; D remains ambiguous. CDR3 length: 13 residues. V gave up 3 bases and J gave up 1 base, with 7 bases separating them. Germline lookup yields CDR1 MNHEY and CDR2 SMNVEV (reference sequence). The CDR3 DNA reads TGTGCCAGCAGTTTTACTCCTTCCTACGAGCAGTACTTC. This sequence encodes CASSFTPSYEQYF.

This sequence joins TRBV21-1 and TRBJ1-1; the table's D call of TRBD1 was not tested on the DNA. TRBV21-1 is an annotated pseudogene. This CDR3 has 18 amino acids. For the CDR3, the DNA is TGTGCCAGCAGCAAAGGGAGACAGGGGGCGGCGATGAACACTGAAGCTTTCTTT. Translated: CASSKGRQGAAMNTEAFF.

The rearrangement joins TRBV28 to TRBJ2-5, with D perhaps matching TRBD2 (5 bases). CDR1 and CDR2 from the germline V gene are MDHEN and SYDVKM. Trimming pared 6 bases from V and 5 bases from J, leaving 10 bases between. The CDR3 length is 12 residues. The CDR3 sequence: CASSSTRETQYF. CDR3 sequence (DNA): TGTGCCAGCAGCTCTACTAGGGAGACCCAGTACTTC.

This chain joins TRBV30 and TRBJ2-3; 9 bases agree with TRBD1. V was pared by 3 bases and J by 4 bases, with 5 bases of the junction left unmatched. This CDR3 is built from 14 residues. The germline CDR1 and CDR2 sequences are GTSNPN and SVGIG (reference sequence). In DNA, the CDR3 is TGTGCCTGGAGCGCGGGACAGGGAGCAGATACGCAGTATTTT. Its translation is CAWSAGQGADTQYF. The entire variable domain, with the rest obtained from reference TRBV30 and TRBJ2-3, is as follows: SQTIHQWPATLVQPVGSPLSLECTVEGTSNPNLYWYRQAAGRGLQLLFYSVGIGQISSEVPQNLSASRPQDRQFILSSKKLLLSDSGFYLCAWSAGQGADTQYFGPGTRLTVL.

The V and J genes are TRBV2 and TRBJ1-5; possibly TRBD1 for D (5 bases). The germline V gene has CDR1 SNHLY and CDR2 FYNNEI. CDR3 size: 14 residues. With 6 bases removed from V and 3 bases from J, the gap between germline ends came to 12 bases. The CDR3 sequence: CASRVTGLNQPQHF. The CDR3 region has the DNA TGTGCCAGCAGAGTTACAGGCCTCAATCAGCCCCAGCATTTT.

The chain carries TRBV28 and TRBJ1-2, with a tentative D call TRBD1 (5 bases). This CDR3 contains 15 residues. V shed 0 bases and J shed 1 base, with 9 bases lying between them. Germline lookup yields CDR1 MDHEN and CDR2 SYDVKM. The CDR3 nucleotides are TGTGCCAGCAGTTTATGGAAAGGGGTTAACTATGGCTACACCTTC. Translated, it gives CASSLWKGVNYGYTF.

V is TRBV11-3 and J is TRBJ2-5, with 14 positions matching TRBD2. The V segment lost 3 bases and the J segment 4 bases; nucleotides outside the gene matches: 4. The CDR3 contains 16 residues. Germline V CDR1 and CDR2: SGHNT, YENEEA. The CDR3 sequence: CASSLGTSGSSETQYF. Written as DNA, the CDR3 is TGTGCCAGCAGCTTGGGGACTAGCGGGAGCTCAGAGACCCAGTACTTC.

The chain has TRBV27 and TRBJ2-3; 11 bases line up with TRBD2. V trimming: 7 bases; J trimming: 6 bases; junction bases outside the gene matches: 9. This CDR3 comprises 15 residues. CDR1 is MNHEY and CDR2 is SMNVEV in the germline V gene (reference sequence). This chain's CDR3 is CASTYSGRADDTQYF. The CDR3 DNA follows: TGTGCCAGCACTTATAGCGGGAGGGCCGACGATACGCAGTATTTT.

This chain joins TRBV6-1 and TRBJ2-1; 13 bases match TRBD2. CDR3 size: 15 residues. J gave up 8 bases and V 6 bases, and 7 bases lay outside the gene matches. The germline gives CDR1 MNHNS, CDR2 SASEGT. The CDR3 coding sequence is TGTGCCAGCAGAGAACTAGCGGGAGGGCCGCATGAGCAGTTCTTC. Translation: CASRELAGGPHEQFF.